This T cell receptor beta chain was recovered during a study of technical replicates of blood from a handful of donors. The table lists this clone with a count of one. Sequencing used immunoSEQ multiplex PCR; TCRdb keeps in-frame clones, though not all of them. The table shows around 80,000 clones, with around 91% occurring only once. This CDR3 comprises 13 residues. Trimming removed 4 bases from V and 4 bases from J; junction bases left unmatched: 0. The V gene's germline CDR1 is SGHAT and CDR2 FQNNGV. The sequence derives from a human donor in good health. The chain uses TRBV11-2 and TRBJ2-7; 11 bases agree with TRBD1. Specimen: T cells isolated from PBMCs. The CDR3 spells CASSWDRGYEQYF. CDR3 DNA: TGTGCCAGCAGCTGGGACAGGGGGTACGAGCAGTACTTC.